Given below is one T cell receptor beta chain in context. Its cognate antigen is unknown. These data originate in a study of blood T cells in healthy people across ages. Study-wide findings and caveats: Versus aged donors, long-lived donors had higher diversity and more naive CD4+ cells.

The CDR3 consists of 15 residues. CDR1 and CDR2 (germline): SNHLY, FYNNEI. V lost 7 bases, J lost 0 bases, and 13 bases lay in between. Through a sample-barcoded 5' primer and a J-beta primer mix, a second PCR was run for roughly 6 to 12 cycles. Researchers report that a template-switch adaptor with 12 random nucleotides tagged each cDNA molecule. MiXCR, applied by TCRdb to the 5' RACE reads, yields one record per CDR3 protein. The sample lists over 950,000 distinct CDR3 sequences, roughly 50% seen once, with over 20% in the top ten. Sample donors were healthy Caucasian individuals that came from Russia, aged 6 to 90.

The sequence came from an older woman in good health. The rearrangement links TRBV2 to TRBJ2-1, with no clear D. Sequenced: blood. The CDR3 protein is CASTVGASSYNEQFF. Here the CDR3 DNA reads TGTGCCAGCACCGTTGGCGCAAGCTCCTACAATGAGCAGTTCTTC.